This paragraph covers one T cell receptor (beta chain) sequence. RNA transcripts served as the template for amplifying TCR beta CDR3 regions. HTBI primers were employed in a first-round RT-PCR of the TCR CDR3. Via MiXCR, TCRdb re-called the multiplex PCR reads, giving one row per CDR3 protein. Of about 690,000 distinct CDR3 sequences listed, 15% to 20% are singletons. The data were obtained in a study of T cells in Graves' hyperthyroidism and ophthalmopathy. V was clipped by 4 bases and J by 5 bases, with 11 bases between them. The germline gives CDR1 SEHNR, CDR2 FQNEAQ (reference sequence). CDR3 length equals 13 residues.

Sample: blood. This clonotype was obtained from a man aged 50 to 60 with Graves' hyperthyroidism. The chain couples TRBV7-9 to TRBJ1-2; no firm D call. CDR3 DNA sequence: TGTGCCAGCAGCTCCCTACCTCCTTATGGCTACACCTTC. Amino acids: CASSSLPPYGYTF. Based on the CDR3 plus reference TRBV7-9 and TRBJ1-2, the full variable domain is DTGVSQNPRHKITKRGQNVTFRCDPISEHNRLYWYRQTLGQGPEFLTYFQNEAQLEKSRLLSDRFSAERPKGSFSTLEIQRTEQGDSAMYLCASSSLPPYGYTFGSGTRLTVV.